The rows below give T cell receptor beta chains drawn from one sample of a study of glioma-infiltrating T cells after dendritic cell vaccination. TCRdb keeps only in-frame clones here, not all; method: immunoSEQ multiplex PCR. The sample consists of 99,000 or so clones, 85% to 90% of them appearing once. The material sequenced was blood, taken after dendritic cell vaccination. These receptor sequences come from a human donor with glioblastoma. CDR3s include the opening cysteine and the closing phenylalanine or tryptophan. D genes are given only for firm matches. Rows may omit the clone size; those that give it use once, few, many or a size class.

J gene: TRBJ1-1
clone size: NA
D gene: NA
V gene: TRBV5-4
CDR3 protein: CASSLVTGYTEAFF
CDR3 DNA: TGTGCCAGCAGCTTGGTAACAGGGTACACTGAAGCTTTCTTT

J gene: TRBJ1-2
clone size: NA
D gene: NA
V gene: TRBV2
CDR3 protein: CASSESTDYGYTF
CDR3 DNA: TGTGCCAGCAGTGAATCGACAGACTATGGCTACACCTTC

J gene: TRBJ1-3
clone size: NA
D gene: NA
V gene: TRBV25-1
CDR3 protein: CASRQNSGNTIYF
CDR3 DNA: TGTGCCAGCAGACAGAACTCTGGAAACACCATATATTTT

J gene: TRBJ1-2
clone size: NA
D gene: NA
V gene: TRBV2
CDR3 protein: CASSDTEAPRGYTF
CDR3 DNA: TGTGCCAGCAGTGATACCGAGGCGCCGAGGGGCTACACCTTC

J gene: TRBJ2-1
clone size: few
D gene: NA
V gene: TRBV6-5
CDR3 protein: CASSYDSGTADNEQFF
CDR3 DNA: TGTGCCAGCAGTTATGATTCAGGGACTGCTGACAATGAGCAGTTCTTC

J gene: TRBJ1-2
clone size: once
D gene: TRBD1
V gene: TRBV6-5
CDR3 protein: CASSYATGRGNYGYTF
CDR3 DNA: TGTGCCAGCAGTTACGCGACAGGGCGTGGGAACTATGGCTACACCTTC

J gene: TRBJ2-1
clone size: once
D gene: NA
V gene: TRBV5-1
CDR3 protein: CASRVTASSYNEQFF
CDR3 DNA: TGCGCCAGCAGGGTGACCGCTAGCTCCTACAATGAGCAGTTCTTC

J gene: TRBJ1-1
clone size: NA
D gene: NA
V gene: TRBV10-3
CDR3 protein: CAIGAGAVEAFF
CDR3 DNA: TGTGCCATCGGGGCAGGGGCCGTTGAAGCTTTCTTT

J gene: TRBJ1-4
clone size: NA
D gene: TRBD1
V gene: TRBV5-1
CDR3 protein: CASSTGQATNEKLFF
CDR3 DNA: TGCGCCAGCAGCACCGGACAGGCAACTAATGAAAAACTGTTTTTT

J gene: TRBJ1-2
clone size: NA
D gene: NA
V gene: TRBV2
CDR3 protein: CASRSTENYGYTF
CDR3 DNA: TGTGCCAGCAGATCGACAGAAAACTATGGCTACACCTTC

J gene: TRBJ1-1
clone size: NA
D gene: NA
V gene: TRBV11-3
CDR3 protein: CASSPRTEAFF
CDR3 DNA: TGTGCCAGCAGCCCTAGGACTGAAGCTTTCTTT

J gene: TRBJ1-2
clone size: NA
D gene: NA
V gene: TRBV5-1
CDR3 protein: CASTEGSYGYTF
CDR3 DNA: TGCGCCAGCACTGAGGGCAGCTATGGCTACACCTTC

J gene: TRBJ1-2
clone size: NA
D gene: NA
V gene: TRBV4-1
CDR3 protein: CASSQERGYGYTF
CDR3 DNA: TGCGCCAGCAGCCAAGAAAGGGGCTATGGCTACACCTTC

J gene: TRBJ1-1
clone size: NA
D gene: NA
V gene: TRBV5-6
CDR3 protein: CASSPPRGSLNTEAFF
CDR3 DNA: TGTGCCAGCAGCCCGCCCCGGGGTAGCCTGAACACTGAAGCTTTCTTT

J gene: TRBJ1-4
clone size: NA
D gene: NA
V gene: TRBV7-6
CDR3 protein: CASSLGRAGAVGCSKLFF
CDR3 DNA: TGTGCCAGCAGCTTAGGTAGGGCAGGGGCGGTTGGGTGTTCGAAACTGTTTTTT

J gene: TRBJ2-2
clone size: NA
D gene: TRBD1
V gene: TRBV5-1
CDR3 protein: CASSPPGQSNTGELFF
CDR3 DNA: TGCGCCAGCAGCCCCCCGGGACAGAGTAACACCGGGGAGCTGTTTTTT

J gene: TRBJ2-1
clone size: NA
D gene: NA
V gene: TRBV7-9
CDR3 protein: CASSFSQNNEQFF
CDR3 DNA: TGTGCCAGCAGCTTTTCACAAAACAATGAGCAGTTCTTC

J gene: TRBJ2-2
clone size: NA
D gene: NA
V gene: TRBV5-1
CDR3 protein: CASSTWPAGTGELFF
CDR3 DNA: TGCGCCAGCAGCACGTGGCCAGCGGGCACCGGGGAGCTGTTTTTT

J gene: TRBJ2-1
clone size: NA
D gene: TRBD2
V gene: TRBV10-3
CDR3 protein: CAISEKRDVYNEQFF
CDR3 DNA: TGTGCCATCAGTGAGAAGCGGGATGTTTACAATGAGCAGTTCTTC

J gene: TRBJ1-5
clone size: NA
D gene: NA
V gene: TRBV19
CDR3 protein: CASRSPFSNQPQHF
CDR3 DNA: TGTGCCAGTAGATCCCCGTTTAGCAATCAGCCCCAGCATTTT